Each of the 24 T cell receptor beta chains below was sequenced from the same sample in a study of CD8+CD57+ T cells in acquired aplastic anemia. Profiles of TCR beta VDJ and CDR3 were generated from a genomic DNA template. MiXCR, run by TCRdb on the reads, gives a single entry per CDR3 protein. The sample yields 180,000 or so distinct CDR3 sequences, 46% seen once. Sequenced material: sorted CD4+, CD8+, or CD8+CD57+ T cells (not recorded which) from PBMCs. All receptors derive from a human donor in good health.

The chain employs TRBV7-6 and TRBJ2-7, with D uncertain. The V end was cut by 5 bases, the J end by 7 bases, with 15 bases between. The CDR3 covers 13 residues. Germline CDR1 is SGHVS and CDR2 is FNYEAQ. The CDR3: CASSTTTGWEQYF. The CDR3 DNA is TGTGCCAGCAGCACCACTACTGGCTGGGAGCAGTACTTC.

The genes are TRBV11-2 and TRBJ2-7, with TRBD1 as a possible D gene (6 bases). The germline V gene encodes CDR1 SGHAT and CDR2 FQNNGV. The CDR3 covers 16 residues. V was clipped by 0 bases and J by 5 bases, with 17 bases between them. The CDR3 reads CASSLDPGRGNNEQYF. In nucleotides, the CDR3 is TGTGCCAGCAGCTTAGATCCCGGCAGGGGTAACAACGAGCAGTACTTC.

The CDR3 reads CASSVTGDLNTEAFF. The DNA for the CDR3 is TGCGCCAGCAGTGTGACAGGGGACCTGAACACTGAAGCTTTCTTT. The V gene is TRBV10-2, the J gene TRBJ1-1; 8 positions agree with TRBD1. CDR1 and CDR2 (germline): WSHSY, SAAADI. This CDR3 has 15 residues. Losses at the gene ends were 4 bases for V and 0 bases for J; bases not matched to a gene: 4.

This clonotype was seen ten or more times. J is TRBJ1-2 and V is TRBV11-2, with D possibly being TRBD1 (6 bases). Germline V gene data show CDR1 as SGHAT and CDR2 as FQNNGV. Trimming left V 4 bases short and J 2 bases short, with 11 bases between. This CDR3 region has 14 residues. The CDR3 region is CASSSIGGNYGYTF. For the CDR3, the DNA is TGTGCCAGCAGCTCGATTGGGGGCAACTATGGCTACACCTTC.

This sequence joins TRBV29-1 and TRBJ2-7, with a weak D call TRBD1 (5 bases). Trimming cost V 6 bases and J 3 bases, with 12 bases left between them. The CDR3 spans 12 residues. Germline CDR1 reads SQVTM; CDR2 reads ANQGSEA. The CDR3 DNA is TGCAGCGTCCTTACAGGCTTCTACGAGCAGTACTTC. Encoded protein: CSVLTGFYEQYF.

Only a few counts were recorded for this clonotype. The chain links TRBV9 to TRBJ1-2; unclear D gene. This CDR3 spans 12 amino acids. V was shortened by 5 bases and J by 8 bases, with 13 bases between the two germline ends. The germline V gene has CDR1 SGDLS and CDR2 YYNGEE. CDR3 region: CASSLDVGGYTF. CDR3 DNA: TGTGCCAGCAGTTTGGACGTGGGAGGCTACACCTTC. Together with reference TRBV9 and TRBJ1-2, the CDR3 gives the full variable domain: DSGVTQTPKHLITATGQRVTLRCSPRSGDLSVYWYQQSLDQGLQFLIQYYNGEERAKGNILERFSAQQFPDLHSELNLSSLELGDSALYFCASSLDVGGYTFGSGTRLTVV.

J is TRBJ1-1 and V is TRBV7-6; D unclear. CDR3 length equals 13 residues. CDR1 is SGHVS, CDR2 FNYEAQ, per germline. The V gene lost 3 bases and the J gene lost 0 bases, with 5 bases spanning the gap. As DNA, the CDR3 is TGTGCCAGCAGCTTCCACATGAACACTGAAGCTTTCTTT. Translating it yields CASSFHMNTEAFF. The whole variable domain, remainder taken from reference TRBV7-6 and TRBJ1-1, is GAGVSQSPRYKVTKRGQDVALRCDPISGHVSLYWYRQALGQGPEFLTYFNYEAQQDKSGLPNDRFSAERPEGSISTLTIQRTEQRDSAMYRCASSFHMNTEAFFGQGTRLTVV.

This clonotype appeared many times. The chain joins TRBV19 to TRBJ1-5; TRBD1 might be the D (6 bases). This CDR3 region has 17 residues. Germline CDR1 is LNHDA and CDR2 is SQIVND (reference sequence). Trimming shortened V by 5 bases and J by 0 bases, and 17 bases separated the two germline ends. CDR3 residues: CASSPRGAGSSNQPQHF. Written as DNA, the CDR3 is TGTGCCAGTAGTCCTCGGGGGGCAGGGTCTAGCAATCAGCCCCAGCATTTT.

V and J are TRBV4-1 and TRBJ2-3; 7 bases align to TRBD1. From germline, CDR1 is MGHRA and CDR2 YSYEKL. The CDR3 runs to 18 residues. Germline trimming cut 0 bases from V and 1 base from J; bases unmatched to any gene: 10. The CDR3 sequence: CASSQDVPTGWGTDTQYF. The CDR3, as DNA: TGCGCCAGCAGCCAAGATGTCCCGACAGGGTGGGGCACAGATACGCAGTATTTT.

This chain connects TRBV7-9 to TRBJ2-3, with D tentatively TRBD2 (5 bases). Germline CDR1 SEHNR, CDR2 FQNEAQ (reference sequence). V shed 2 bases and J shed 6 bases, with 9 bases lying between them. This CDR3 comprises 13 residues. The CDR3 nucleotides read TGTGCCAGCAGCTTATTCGGGAAGGATACGCAGTATTTT. Protein sequence: CASSLFGKDTQYF.

The J gene is TRBJ2-5, the V gene TRBV10-3, with 8 bases matching TRBD2. V lost 4 bases to trimming and J lost 0 bases; unmatched junction nucleotides: 4. The CDR3 runs to 15 residues. Germline lookup yields CDR1 ENHRY and CDR2 SYGVKD. The CDR3, as DNA: TGTGCCATCAGTGTCTCAGCGGGGGACCAAGAGACCCAGTACTTC. It specifies CAISVSAGDQETQYF.

This sequence joins TRBV6-5 and TRBJ1-3, with D hard to call. CDR3 length: 15 amino acids. CDR1 is MNHEY and CDR2 is SVGAGI in the germline V gene. Trimming took off 4 bases at V and 0 bases at J, with 10 bases between the two ends. CDR3 region: CASSSYDYSGNTIYF. CDR3 nucleotide sequence: TGTGCCAGCAGTTCCTATGACTACTCTGGAAACACCATATATTTT.

The sample holds a few counts of this clonotype. This rearrangement joins TRBV30 to TRBJ1-6; TRBD1 aligns across 7 bases. CDR3 length: 16 residues. CDR1 and CDR2 (germline): GTSNPN, SVGIG (reference sequence). The V segment lost 3 bases and the J segment 7 bases; nucleotides outside the gene matches: 12. In DNA, the CDR3 is TGTGCCTGGAGCCAGGACAGGAAGAAATCGAATTCACCCCTCCACTTT. The encoded protein is CAWSQDRKKSNSPLHF. Together with reference TRBV30 and TRBJ1-6, the CDR3 gives the full variable domain: SQTIHQWPATLVQPVGSPLSLECTVEGTSNPNLYWYRQAAGRGLQLLFYSVGIGQISSEVPQNLSASRPQDRQFILSSKKLLLSDSGFYLCAWSQDRKKSNSPLHFGNGTRLTVT.

The chain couples TRBV2 to TRBJ2-7; TRBD2 aligns across 11 bases. The germline gives CDR1 SNHLY, CDR2 FYNNEI. V gave up 6 bases and J gave up 1 base; unmatched junction bases: 5. The CDR3 runs to 15 residues. CDR3 sequence reads: CASRNLAGGSYEQYF. CDR3 nucleotide sequence: TGTGCCAGCAGAAACCTAGCGGGAGGTTCCTACGAGCAGTACTTC.

This clonotype counts as medium-sized. The chain couples TRBV2 to TRBJ2-1; the D gene is possibly TRBD2 (6 bases). V was shortened by 2 bases and J by 8 bases, with 16 bases between the two germline ends. The germline V gene encodes CDR1 SNHLY and CDR2 FYNNEI. The CDR3 sequence is 15 residues long. The CDR3 DNA reads as TGTGCCAGCAGTGAATCTCGGGGGAAGCGGTATGAGCAGTTCTTC. It is translated as CASSESRGKRYEQFF.

The V gene is TRBV15, the J gene TRBJ2-7, with D maybe TRBD1 (5 bases). Germline lookup yields CDR1 LNHNV and CDR2 YYDKDF (reference sequence). CDR3 size: 13 residues. Trimming cost V 4 bases and J 4 bases, with 11 bases left between them. The CDR3 sequence is CATSIGVGYEQYF. In DNA, the CDR3 is TGTGCCACCAGCATAGGGGTGGGGTACGAGCAGTACTTC.

The V and J genes are TRBV7-2 and TRBJ1-1; no clear D. This CDR3 is 12 amino acids long. Trimming removed 4 bases at V and 1 base at J, with 4 bases between. CDR1 is SGHTA, CDR2 FQGNSA, per germline. In DNA form, the CDR3 reads TGTGCCAGCAGCTGGAGGAACACTGAAGCTTTCTTT. Translating gives CASSWRNTEAFF.

This clonotype was picked up many times. This chain joins TRBV12-3 or TRBV12-4 and TRBJ1-2; TRBD1 might be the D (5 bases). V was pared by 5 bases and J by 3 bases, with 19 bases between. This CDR3 spans 16 amino acids. CDR3 coding DNA: TGTGCCAGCAGTCCTTATCCATTTGACAGAGACTATGGCTACACCTTC. Translated: CASSPYPFDRDYGYTF.

The J gene is TRBJ2-7, the V gene TRBV2, with D hard to call. From germline, CDR1 is SNHLY and CDR2 FYNNEI. V lost 0 bases and J lost 3, with 9 bases in between. CDR3 size: 14 residues. CDR3 sequence (DNA): TGTGCCAGCAGTGAAGCGCTTATCCACTACGAGCAGTACTTC. It codes for CASSEALIHYEQYF.

This clonotype was recorded at least ten times. The rearrangement links TRBV5-5 to TRBJ1-4; D not certain. Germline V CDR1 and CDR2: SGHKS, YYEKEE (reference sequence). V lost 7 bases and J 6 bases, leaving 16 bases between the germline ends. The CDR3 is 14 residues long. The CDR3 DNA reads as TGTGCCAGCGGCCTGAGTTTGCTTGATGAAAAACTGTTTTTT. Amino acids: CASGLSLLDEKLFF.

The rearrangement joins TRBV6-5 to TRBJ2-2; perhaps D is TRBD1 or TRBD2 (6 bases each). The V end was cut by 2 bases, the J end by 7 bases, with 17 bases between. The germline V gene encodes CDR1 MNHEY and CDR2 SVGAGI. This CDR3 contains 16 residues. CDR3 nucleotides: TGTGCCAGCAGTTACGACCGGGGGCCCGGTCTCGGGGAGCTGTTTTTT. This encodes CASSYDRGPGLGELFF.

Regarding this clonotype: A much bigger clone sits one base away, suggesting this may be a read error. This chain uses TRBV6-1 with TRBJ2-7; 10 bases line up with TRBD1. CDR1 is MNHNS and CDR2 is SASEGT in the germline V gene. The CDR3 is made up of 14 amino acids. CDR3 amino acids: CASRTGGHSYEQHF. CDR3 nucleotide sequence: TGTGCCAGCAGGACAGGGGGCCACTCCTACGAGCAGCACTTC.

The V and J genes are TRBV5-4 and TRBJ2-7; 11 bases line up with TRBD2. This CDR3 comprises 15 residues. CDR1 is SGHNT, CDR2 YYREEE, per germline (reference sequence). Trimming at V came to 1 base and at J to 2 bases, leaving 2 bases not matched to a gene. CDR3 protein: CASSLTSGSPYEQYF. The CDR3 DNA reads TGTGCCAGCAGCTTGACTAGCGGGAGTCCCTACGAGCAGTACTTC.

In DNA form, the CDR3 reads TGTGCCAGCAGCTTATTAGGACAGGATCAGCCCCAGCATTTT. It yields the protein CASSLLGQDQPQHF. This chain joins TRBV7-2 and TRBJ1-5; 7 positions agree with TRBD1. This CDR3 contains 14 residues. Germline-derived CDR1 and CDR2 are SGHTA and FQGNSA. Losses at the gene ends were 2 bases for V and 5 bases for J; bases not matched to a gene: 3.